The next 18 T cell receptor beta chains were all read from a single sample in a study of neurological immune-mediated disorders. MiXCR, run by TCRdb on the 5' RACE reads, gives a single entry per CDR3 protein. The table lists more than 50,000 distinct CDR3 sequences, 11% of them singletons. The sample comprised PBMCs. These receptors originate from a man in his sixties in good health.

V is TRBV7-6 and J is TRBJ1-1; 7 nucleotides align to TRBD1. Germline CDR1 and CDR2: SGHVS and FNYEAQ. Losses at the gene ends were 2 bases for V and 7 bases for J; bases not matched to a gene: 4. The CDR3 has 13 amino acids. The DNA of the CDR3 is TGTGCCAGCAGCTTATGGACAGGTAATGAAGCTTTCTTT. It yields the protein CASSLWTGNEAFF.

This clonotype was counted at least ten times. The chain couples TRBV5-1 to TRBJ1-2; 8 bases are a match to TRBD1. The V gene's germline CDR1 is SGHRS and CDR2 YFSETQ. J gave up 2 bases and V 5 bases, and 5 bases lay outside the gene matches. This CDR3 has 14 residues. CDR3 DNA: TGCGCCAGCAGATCAGGGGGCGTCAACTATGGCTACACCTTC. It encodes CASRSGGVNYGYTF.

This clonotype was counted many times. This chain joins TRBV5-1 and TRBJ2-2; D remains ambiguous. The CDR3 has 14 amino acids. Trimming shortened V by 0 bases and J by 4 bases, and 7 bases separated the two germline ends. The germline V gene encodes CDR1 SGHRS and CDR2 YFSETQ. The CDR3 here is CASSLDSLTGELFF. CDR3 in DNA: TGCGCCAGCAGCTTGGATAGTCTCACCGGGGAGCTGTTTTTT.

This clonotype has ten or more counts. In nucleotides, the CDR3 is TGCGCCAGCAGCCAAGCCGGGACAGGGCCTAACTATGGCTACACCTTC. Protein: CASSQAGTGPNYGYTF. The rearrangement links TRBV4-3 to TRBJ1-2; TRBD1 matches 9 bases. With V trimmed by 1 base and J by 0 bases, 3 bases remained unmatched. The germline V gene has CDR1 LGHNA and CDR2 YSLEER. CDR3 length equals 16 residues.

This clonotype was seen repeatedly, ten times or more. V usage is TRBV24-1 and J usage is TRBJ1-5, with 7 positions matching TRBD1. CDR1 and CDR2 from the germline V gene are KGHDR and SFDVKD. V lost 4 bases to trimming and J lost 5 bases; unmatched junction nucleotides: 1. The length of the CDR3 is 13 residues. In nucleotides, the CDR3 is TGTGCCACCAGTGACAGGGGGGATCAGCCCCAGCATTTT. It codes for CATSDRGDQPQHF.

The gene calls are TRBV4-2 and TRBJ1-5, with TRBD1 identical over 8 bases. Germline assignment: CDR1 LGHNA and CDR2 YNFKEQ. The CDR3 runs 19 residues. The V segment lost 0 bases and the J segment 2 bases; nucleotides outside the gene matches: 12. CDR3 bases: TGTGCCAGCAGCCAAGAAGGGGGCACCGGACAGGGAGGCAATCAGCCCCAGCATTTT. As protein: CASSQEGGTGQGGNQPQHF.

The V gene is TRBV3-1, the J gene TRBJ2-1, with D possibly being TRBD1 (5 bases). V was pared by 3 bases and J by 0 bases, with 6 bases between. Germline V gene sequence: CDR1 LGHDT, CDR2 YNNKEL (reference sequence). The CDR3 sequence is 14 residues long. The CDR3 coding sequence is TGTGCCAGCAGCCATACAGGCTCCTACAATGAGCAGTTCTTC. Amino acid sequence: CASSHTGSYNEQFF.

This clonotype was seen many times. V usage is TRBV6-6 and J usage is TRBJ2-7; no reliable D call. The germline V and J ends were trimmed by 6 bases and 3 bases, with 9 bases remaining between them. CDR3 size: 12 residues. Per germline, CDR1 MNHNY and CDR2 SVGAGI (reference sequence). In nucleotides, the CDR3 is TGTGCCAGCAGCCTAAAGGGCTACGAGCAGTACTTC. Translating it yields CASSLKGYEQYF.

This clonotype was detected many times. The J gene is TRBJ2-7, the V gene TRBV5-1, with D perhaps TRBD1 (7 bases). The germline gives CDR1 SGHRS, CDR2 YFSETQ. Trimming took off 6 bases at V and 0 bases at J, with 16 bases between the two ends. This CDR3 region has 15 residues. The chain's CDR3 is CASTPGGTLSYEQYF. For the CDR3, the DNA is TGCGCCAGCACCCCAGGGGGGACACTCTCCTACGAGCAGTACTTC. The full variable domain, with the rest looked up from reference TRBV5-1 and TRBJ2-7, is KAGVTQTPRYLIKTRGQQVTLSCSPISGHRSVSWYQQTPGQGLQFLFEYFSETQRNKGNFPGRFSGRQFSNSRSEMNVSTLELGDSALYLCASTPGGTLSYEQYFGPGTRLTVT.

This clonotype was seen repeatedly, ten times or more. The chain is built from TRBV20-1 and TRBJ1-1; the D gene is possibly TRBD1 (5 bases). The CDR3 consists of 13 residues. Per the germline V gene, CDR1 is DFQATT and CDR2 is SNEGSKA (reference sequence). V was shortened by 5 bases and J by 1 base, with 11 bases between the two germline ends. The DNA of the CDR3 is TGCAGTGCTGCTCCTAGGGGGAACACTGAAGCTTTCTTT. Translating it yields CSAAPRGNTEAFF.

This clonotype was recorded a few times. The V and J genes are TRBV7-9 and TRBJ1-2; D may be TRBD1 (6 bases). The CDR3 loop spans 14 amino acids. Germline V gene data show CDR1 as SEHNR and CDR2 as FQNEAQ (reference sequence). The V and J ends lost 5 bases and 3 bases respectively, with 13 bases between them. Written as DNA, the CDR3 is TGTGCCAGCAGCCCGTGGGACACCGACTATGGCTACACCTTC. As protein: CASSPWDTDYGYTF.

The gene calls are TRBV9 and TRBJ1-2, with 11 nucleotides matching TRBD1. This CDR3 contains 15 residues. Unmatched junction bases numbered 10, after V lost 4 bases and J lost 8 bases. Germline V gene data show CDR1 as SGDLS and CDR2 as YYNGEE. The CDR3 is CASSPQPGTGGGYTF. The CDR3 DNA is TGTGCCAGCAGCCCTCAACCCGGGACAGGGGGGGGCTACACCTTC. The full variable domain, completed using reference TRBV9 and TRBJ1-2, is DSGVTQTPKHLITATGQRVTLRCSPRSGDLSVYWYQQSLDQGLQFLIQYYNGEERAKGNILERFSAQQFPDLHSELNLSSLELGDSALYFCASSPQPGTGGGYTFGSGTRLTVV.

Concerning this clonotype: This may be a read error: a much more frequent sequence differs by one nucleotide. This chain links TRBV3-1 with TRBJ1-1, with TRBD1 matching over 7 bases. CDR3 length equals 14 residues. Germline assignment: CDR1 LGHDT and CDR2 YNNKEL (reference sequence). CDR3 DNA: TGTTCCAGCAGCCAGGGGAGGGGGCGGACTGAAGCTTTCTTT. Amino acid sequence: CSSSQGRGRTEAFF.

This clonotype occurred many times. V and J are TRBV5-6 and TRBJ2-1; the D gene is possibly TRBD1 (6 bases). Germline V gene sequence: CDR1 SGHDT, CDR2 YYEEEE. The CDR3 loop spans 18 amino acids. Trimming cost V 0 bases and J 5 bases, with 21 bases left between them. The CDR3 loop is CASSLARGGYREHNEQFF. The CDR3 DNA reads TGTGCCAGCAGCTTGGCCAGGGGTGGTTACAGGGAGCACAATGAGCAGTTCTTC.

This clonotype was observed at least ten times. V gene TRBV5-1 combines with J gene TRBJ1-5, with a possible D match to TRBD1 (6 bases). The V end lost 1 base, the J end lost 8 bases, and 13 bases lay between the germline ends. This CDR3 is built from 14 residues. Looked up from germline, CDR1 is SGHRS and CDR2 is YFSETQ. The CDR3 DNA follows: TGCGCCAGCAGCTTGTCCGGGGGGGGCGAGCCCCAGCATTTT. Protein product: CASSLSGGGEPQHF. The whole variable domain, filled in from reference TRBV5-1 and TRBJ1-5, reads KAGVTQTPRYLIKTRGQQVTLSCSPISGHRSVSWYQQTPGQGLQFLFEYFSETQRNKGNFPGRFSGRQFSNSRSEMNVSTLELGDSALYLCASSLSGGGEPQHFGDGTRLSIL.

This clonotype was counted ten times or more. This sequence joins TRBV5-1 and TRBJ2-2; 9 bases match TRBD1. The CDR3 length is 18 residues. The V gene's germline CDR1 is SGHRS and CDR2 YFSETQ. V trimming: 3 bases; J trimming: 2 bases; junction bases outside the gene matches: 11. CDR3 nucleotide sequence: TGCGCCAGCAGCTCCCGGACAGGGGCGATCTTCAACACCGGGGAGCTGTTTTTT. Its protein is CASSSRTGAIFNTGELFF. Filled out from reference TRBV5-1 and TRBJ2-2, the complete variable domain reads KAGVTQTPRYLIKTRGQQVTLSCSPISGHRSVSWYQQTPGQGLQFLFEYFSETQRNKGNFPGRFSGRQFSNSRSEMNVSTLELGDSALYLCASSSRTGAIFNTGELFFGEGSRLTVL.

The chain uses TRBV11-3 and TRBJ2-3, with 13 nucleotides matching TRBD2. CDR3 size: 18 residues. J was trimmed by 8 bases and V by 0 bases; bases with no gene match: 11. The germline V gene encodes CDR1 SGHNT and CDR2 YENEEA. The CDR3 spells CASSLDSGLAGDPATQYF. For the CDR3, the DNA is TGTGCCAGCAGCTTAGATAGCGGACTAGCGGGGGATCCAGCTACGCAGTATTTT. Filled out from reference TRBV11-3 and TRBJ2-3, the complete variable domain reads EAGVVQSPRYKIIEKKQPVAFWCNPISGHNTLYWYLQNLGQGPELLIRYENEEAVDDSQLPKDRFSAERLKGVDSTLKIQPAELGDSAVYLCASSLDSGLAGDPATQYFGPGTRLTVL.

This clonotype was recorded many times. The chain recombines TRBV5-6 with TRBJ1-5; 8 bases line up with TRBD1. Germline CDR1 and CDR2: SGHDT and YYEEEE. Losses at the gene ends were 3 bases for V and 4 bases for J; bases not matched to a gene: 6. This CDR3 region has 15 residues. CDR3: CASSSGTGKNQPQHF. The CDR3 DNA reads TGTGCCAGCAGCTCCGGGACAGGAAAGAATCAGCCCCAGCATTTT.